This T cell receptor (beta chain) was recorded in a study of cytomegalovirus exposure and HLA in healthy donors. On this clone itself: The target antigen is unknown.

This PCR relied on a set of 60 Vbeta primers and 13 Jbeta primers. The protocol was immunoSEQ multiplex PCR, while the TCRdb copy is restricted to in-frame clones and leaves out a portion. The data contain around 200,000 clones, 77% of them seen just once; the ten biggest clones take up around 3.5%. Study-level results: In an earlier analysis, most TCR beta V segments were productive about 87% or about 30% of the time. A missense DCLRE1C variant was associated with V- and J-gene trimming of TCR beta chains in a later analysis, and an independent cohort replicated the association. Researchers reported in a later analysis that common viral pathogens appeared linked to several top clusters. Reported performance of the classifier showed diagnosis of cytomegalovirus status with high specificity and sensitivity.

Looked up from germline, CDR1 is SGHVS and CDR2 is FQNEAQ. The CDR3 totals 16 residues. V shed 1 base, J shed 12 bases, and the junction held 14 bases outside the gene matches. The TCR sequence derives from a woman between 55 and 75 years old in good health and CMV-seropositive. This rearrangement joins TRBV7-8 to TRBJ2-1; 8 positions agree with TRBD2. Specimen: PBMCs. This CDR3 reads CASSLGSGGPGGVQFF. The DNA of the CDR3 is TGTGCCAGCAGCTTAGGGTCGGGAGGGCCGGGAGGGGTGCAGTTCTTC.